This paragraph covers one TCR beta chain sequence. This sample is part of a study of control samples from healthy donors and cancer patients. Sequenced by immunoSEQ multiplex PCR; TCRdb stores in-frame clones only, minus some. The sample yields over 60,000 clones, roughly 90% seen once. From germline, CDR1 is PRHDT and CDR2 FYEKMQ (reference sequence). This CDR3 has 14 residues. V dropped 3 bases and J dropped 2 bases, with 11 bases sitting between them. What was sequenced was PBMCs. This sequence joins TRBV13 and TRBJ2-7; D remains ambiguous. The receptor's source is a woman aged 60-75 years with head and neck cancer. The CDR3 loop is CASSFRTVPYEQYF. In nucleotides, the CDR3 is TGTGCCAGCAGCTTCAGAACAGTTCCCTACGAGCAGTACTTC.